The 15 T cell receptor beta chains below were found in one sample sequenced in a study of blood T cell repertoires in COVID-19. Clones were sequenced by immunoSEQ multiplex PCR, and TCRdb holds only the in-frame ones, with some missing. The table records about 140,000 clones, 75% to 90% of them present only once. The specimen sequenced was PBMCs or T cells enriched from blood (not recorded which). These receptors were collected from a man aged 70 or older who had been exposed to COVID-19.

The DNA for the CDR3 is TGTGCCAGCAGTTCCAGCGGGGGGCCCTCCTACGAGCAGTACTTC. Translation: CASSSSGGPSYEQYF. The rearrangement links TRBV2 to TRBJ2-7; TRBD2 matches at 9 bases. This CDR3 contains 15 residues. CDR1 and CDR2 (germline): SNHLY, FYNNEI. With 5 bases clipped from V and 0 bases from J, the junction kept 5 bases outside the gene matches.

This clone was observed a single time. The J gene is TRBJ2-3, the V gene TRBV7-2, with 7 bases lining up with TRBD2. Germline values: CDR1 SGHTA, CDR2 FQGNSA. Trimming at V came to 3 bases and at J to 4 bases, leaving 13 bases not matched to a gene. This CDR3 has 17 residues. The chain's CDR3 is CASSFFPDRRGADTQYF. CDR3 nucleotide sequence: TGTGCCAGCAGCTTTTTTCCTGACCGCCGGGGGGCAGATACGCAGTATTTT.

This clone was seen just once. The V call is TRBV5-6, the J call TRBJ1-2; D unclear. CDR1 is SGHDT, CDR2 YYEEEE, per germline. This CDR3 is 12 amino acids long. Trimming removed 1 base at V and 4 bases at J, with 5 bases between. CDR3 sequence: CASSLPLYGYTF. Here the CDR3 DNA reads TGTGCCAGCAGCTTGCCTCTCTATGGCTACACCTTC.

The chain is built from TRBV7-2 and TRBJ1-1; 8 bases agree with TRBD1. The J segment lost 3 bases and the V segment lost 5 bases, leaving 11 bases of the junction unmatched. Germline V gene lookup returns CDR1 SGHTA and CDR2 FQGNSA. The CDR3 consists of 16 residues. CDR3 region: CASSPSGAGGYTEAFF. The CDR3 bases are TGTGCCAGCAGCCCCTCAGGGGCAGGGGGCTACACTGAAGCTTTCTTT.

The chain links TRBV7-2 to TRBJ2-7; 7 bases map to TRBD1. Germline V CDR1 and CDR2: SGHTA, FQGNSA. The V and J ends lost 1 base and 2 bases, in that order; junction bases with no gene match: 8. This CDR3 spans 16 amino acids. The chain's CDR3 is CASSLGFATGPYEQYF. The CDR3 DNA follows: TGTGCCAGCAGCTTAGGCTTCGCGACAGGGCCCTACGAGCAGTACTTC.

The V gene is TRBV14, the J gene TRBJ1-6, with 9 bases matching TRBD1. This CDR3 comprises 14 residues. The germline CDR1 and CDR2 sequences are SGHDN and FVKESK. V was pared by 5 bases and J by 9 bases, with 5 bases of the junction left unmatched. The CDR3 loop reads CASSWRTGASPLHF. Here the CDR3 DNA reads TGTGCCAGCAGCTGGAGGACAGGGGCTTCACCCCTCCACTTT.

The chain uses TRBV18 and TRBJ1-2, with 9 bases aligning to TRBD1. The J segment lost 6 bases and the V segment lost 1 base, leaving 9 bases of the junction unmatched. The CDR3 runs 16 residues. Per germline, CDR1 KGHSH and CDR2 LQKENI. In DNA, the CDR3 is TGTGCCAGCTCACCACTTTTAGGACAGGGGATGGATGGCTACACCTTC. It yields the protein CASSPLLGQGMDGYTF.

V is TRBV5-5 and J is TRBJ2-1; 11 nucleotides align to TRBD2. Germline V CDR1 and CDR2: SGHKS, YYEKEE (reference sequence). V lost 4 bases to trimming and J lost 6 bases; unmatched junction nucleotides: 6. The CDR3 sequence is 15 residues long. The DNA of the CDR3 is TGTGCCAGCAGCCCCGGGACTAGCGGAGCCAATGAGCAGTTCTTC. Protein: CASSPGTSGANEQFF.

The rearrangement links TRBV4-2 to TRBJ1-2; TRBD1 matches 7 bases. Germline lookup yields CDR1 LGHNA and CDR2 YNFKEQ. This CDR3 comprises 15 residues. The junction had 11 bases not matched to a gene; V was cut back by 8 bases and J by 2 bases. The CDR3 DNA sequence: TGTGCCAGCGGATGGACCGACAGGGCGAACTATGGCTACACCTTC. Translated: CASGWTDRANYGYTF.

Only one count was recorded for this clone. This chain joins TRBV7-2 and TRBJ2-1; 10 bases agree with TRBD1. CDR3 length: 15 residues. V trimming: 3 bases; J trimming: 4 bases; junction bases outside the gene matches: 3. Germline V gene data show CDR1 as SGHTA and CDR2 as FQGNSA. CDR3 loop: CASSLGTGVYNEQFF. In DNA form, the CDR3 reads TGTGCCAGCAGCTTGGGGACAGGGGTTTACAATGAGCAGTTCTTC.

The V and J genes are TRBV6-5 and TRBJ1-6; maybe TRBD1 (5 bases). CDR3 size: 14 residues. Germline V gene data show CDR1 as MNHEY and CDR2 as SVGAGI. V was pared by 4 bases and J by 11 bases, with 15 bases between. CDR3 in DNA: TGTGCCAGCAGTTCGGGCAGGGTTATTCCACCCCTCCACTTT. This gives the protein CASSSGRVIPPLHF.

V is TRBV4-1 and J is TRBJ2-5; TRBD2 matches 12 bases. This CDR3 comprises 17 residues. Unmatched junction bases numbered 8, after V lost 0 bases and J lost 6 bases. Germline V CDR1 and CDR2: MGHRA, YSYEKL. The CDR3 bases are TGCGCCAGCAGCCAAGAGCCCTGGACTAGCGGGGCGAAGACCCAGTACTTC. Translation gives CASSQEPWTSGAKTQYF.

This clone counts as medium-sized. The V gene is TRBV30, the J gene TRBJ1-1; D is ambiguous. The CDR3 extends over 14 amino acids. CDR1 is GTSNPN, CDR2 SVGIG, per germline (reference sequence). V lost 3 bases to trimming and J lost 1 base, with 12 bases between them. The CDR3 DNA is TGTGCCTGGAGGTTGGCGGCTCAGAACACTGAAGCTTTCTTT. It is translated as CAWRLAAQNTEAFF.

CDR3 residues: CASSRQGAVTDTQYF. DNA for the CDR3: TGCGCCAGCAGCCGACAGGGGGCGGTCACAGATACGCAGTATTTT. The chain is built from TRBV5-1 and TRBJ2-3, with TRBD1 matching 10 bases. Losses at the gene ends were 4 bases for V and 2 bases for J; bases not matched to a gene: 4. CDR3 length: 15 residues. The V gene's germline CDR1 is SGHRS and CDR2 YFSETQ.

J is TRBJ1-2 and V is TRBV27; perhaps TRBD1 as D (6 bases). The V gene lost 2 bases and the J gene lost 4 bases, with 14 bases spanning the gap. Germline assignment: CDR1 MNHEY and CDR2 SMNVEV (reference sequence). CDR3 length equals 15 residues. The CDR3 is CASSLGQGIFYGYTF. In DNA, the CDR3 is TGTGCCAGCAGTTTAGGGCAGGGGATTTTCTATGGCTACACCTTC.